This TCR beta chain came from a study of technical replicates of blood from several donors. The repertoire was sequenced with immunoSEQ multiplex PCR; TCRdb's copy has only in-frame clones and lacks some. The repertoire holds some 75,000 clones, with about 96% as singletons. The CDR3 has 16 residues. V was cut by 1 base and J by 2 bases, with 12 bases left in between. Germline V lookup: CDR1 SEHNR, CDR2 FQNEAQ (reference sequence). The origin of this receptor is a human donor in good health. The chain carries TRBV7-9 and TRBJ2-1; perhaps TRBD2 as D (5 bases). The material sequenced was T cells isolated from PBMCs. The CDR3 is CASSLEVGDTYNEQFF. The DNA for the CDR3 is TGTGCCAGCAGCTTAGAAGTGGGAGATACCTACAATGAGCAGTTCTTC.